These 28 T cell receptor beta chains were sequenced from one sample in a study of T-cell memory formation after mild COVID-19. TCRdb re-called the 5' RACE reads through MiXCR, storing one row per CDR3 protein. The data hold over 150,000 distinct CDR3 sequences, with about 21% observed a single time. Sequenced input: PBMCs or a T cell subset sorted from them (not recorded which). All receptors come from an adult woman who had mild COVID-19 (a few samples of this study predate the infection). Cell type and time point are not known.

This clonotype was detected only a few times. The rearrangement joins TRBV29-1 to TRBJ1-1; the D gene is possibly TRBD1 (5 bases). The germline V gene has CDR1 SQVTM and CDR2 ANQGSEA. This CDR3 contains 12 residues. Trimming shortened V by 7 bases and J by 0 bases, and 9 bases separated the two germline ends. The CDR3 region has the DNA TGCAGCGGGACATCTTTGAACACTGAAGCTTTCTTT. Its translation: CSGTSLNTEAFF.

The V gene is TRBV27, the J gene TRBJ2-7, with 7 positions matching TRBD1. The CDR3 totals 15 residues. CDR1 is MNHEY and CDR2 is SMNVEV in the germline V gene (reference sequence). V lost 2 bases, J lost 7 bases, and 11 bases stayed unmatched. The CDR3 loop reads CASSLQQGSVGEQYF. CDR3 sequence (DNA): TGTGCCAGCAGTTTACAACAGGGGTCTGTCGGGGAGCAGTACTTC.

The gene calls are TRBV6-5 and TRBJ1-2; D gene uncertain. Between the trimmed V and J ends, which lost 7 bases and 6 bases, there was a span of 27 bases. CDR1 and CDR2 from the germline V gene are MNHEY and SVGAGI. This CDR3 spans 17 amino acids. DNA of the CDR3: TGTGCCAGCACTACGCGTATTCAGGAGGGAGCACCTAATGGCTACACCTTC. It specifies CASTTRIQEGAPNGYTF.

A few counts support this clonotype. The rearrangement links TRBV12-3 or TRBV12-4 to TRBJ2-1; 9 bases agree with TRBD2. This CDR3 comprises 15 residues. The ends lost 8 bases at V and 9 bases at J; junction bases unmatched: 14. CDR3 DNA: TGTGCCAGCCGGGCCAGTGGGCGGGAGGGCGGTGAGCAGTTCTTC. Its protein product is CASRASGREGGEQFF.

For the CDR3, the DNA is TGTGCCAGCAGCTTATTAGGGACAGGGGGGGAAAAACTGTTTTTT. Its protein product is CASSLLGTGGEKLFF. V is TRBV11-2 and J is TRBJ1-4; TRBD1 agrees at 11 bases. Per the germline V gene, CDR1 is SGHAT and CDR2 is FQNNGV. Trimming at V came to 2 bases and at J to 8 bases, leaving 4 bases not matched to a gene. This CDR3 is 15 amino acids long.

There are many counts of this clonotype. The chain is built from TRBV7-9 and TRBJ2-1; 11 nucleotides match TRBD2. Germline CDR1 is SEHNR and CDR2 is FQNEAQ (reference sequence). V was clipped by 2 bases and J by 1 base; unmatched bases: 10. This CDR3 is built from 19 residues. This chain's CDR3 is CASSLLTSGKTPSYNEQFF. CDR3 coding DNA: TGTGCCAGCAGCTTATTGACTAGCGGGAAAACACCGTCCTACAATGAGCAGTTCTTC. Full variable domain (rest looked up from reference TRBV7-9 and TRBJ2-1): DTGVSQNPRHKITKRGQNVTFRCDPISEHNRLYWYRQTLGQGPEFLTYFQNEAQLEKSRLLSDRFSAERPKGSFSTLEIQRTEQGDSAMYLCASSLLTSGKTPSYNEQFFGPGTRLTVL.

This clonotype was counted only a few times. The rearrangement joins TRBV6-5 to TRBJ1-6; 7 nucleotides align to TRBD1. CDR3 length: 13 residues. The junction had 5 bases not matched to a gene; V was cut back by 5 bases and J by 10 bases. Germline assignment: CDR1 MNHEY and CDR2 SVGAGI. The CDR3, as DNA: TGTGCCAGCAGTCCGACAGGGCCCTCACCCCTCCACTTT. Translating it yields CASSPTGPSPLHF.

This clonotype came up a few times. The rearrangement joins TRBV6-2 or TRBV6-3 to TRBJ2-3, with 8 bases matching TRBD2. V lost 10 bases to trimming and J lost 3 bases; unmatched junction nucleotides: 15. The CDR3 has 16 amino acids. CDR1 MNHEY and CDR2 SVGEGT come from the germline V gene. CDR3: CATLKAQRERTDTQYF. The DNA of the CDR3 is TGTGCCACCCTGAAAGCCCAGCGGGAGCGTACAGATACGCAGTATTTT.

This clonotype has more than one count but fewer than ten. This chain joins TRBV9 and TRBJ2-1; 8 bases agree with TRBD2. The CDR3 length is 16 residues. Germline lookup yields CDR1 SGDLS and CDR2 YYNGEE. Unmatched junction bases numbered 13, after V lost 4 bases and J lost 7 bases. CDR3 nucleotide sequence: TGTGCCAGCAGCCCCTTCAGCGGGAGTAGTGGTAATGAGCAGTTCTTC. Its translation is CASSPFSGSSGNEQFF.

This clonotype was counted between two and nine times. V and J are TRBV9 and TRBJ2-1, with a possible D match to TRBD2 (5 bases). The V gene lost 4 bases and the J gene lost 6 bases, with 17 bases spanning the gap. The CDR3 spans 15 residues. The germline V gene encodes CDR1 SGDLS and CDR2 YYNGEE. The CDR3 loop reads CASSISGIQSNEQFF. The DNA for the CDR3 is TGTGCCAGCAGCATCTCCGGGATTCAGTCCAATGAGCAGTTCTTC.

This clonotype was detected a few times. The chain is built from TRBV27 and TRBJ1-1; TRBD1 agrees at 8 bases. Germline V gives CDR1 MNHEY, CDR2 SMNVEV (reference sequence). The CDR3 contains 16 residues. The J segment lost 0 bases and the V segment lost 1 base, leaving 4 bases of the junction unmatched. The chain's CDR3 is CASSLFRGPLNTEAFF. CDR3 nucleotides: TGTGCCAGCAGTTTATTCAGGGGGCCGTTGAACACTGAAGCTTTCTTT.

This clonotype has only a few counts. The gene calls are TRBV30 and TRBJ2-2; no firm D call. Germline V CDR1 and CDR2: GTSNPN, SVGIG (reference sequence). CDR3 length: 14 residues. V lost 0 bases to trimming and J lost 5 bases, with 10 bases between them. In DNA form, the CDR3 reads TGTGCCTGGAGTGTACGTGAGGATACCGGGGAGCTGTTTTTT. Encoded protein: CAWSVREDTGELFF.

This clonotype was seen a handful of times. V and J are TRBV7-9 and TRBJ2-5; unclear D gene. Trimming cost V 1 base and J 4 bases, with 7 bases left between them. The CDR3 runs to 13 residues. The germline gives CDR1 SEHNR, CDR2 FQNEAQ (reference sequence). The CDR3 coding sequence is TGTGCCAGCAGCTTAGACCTGGGAGAGACCCAGTACTTC. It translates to CASSLDLGETQYF.

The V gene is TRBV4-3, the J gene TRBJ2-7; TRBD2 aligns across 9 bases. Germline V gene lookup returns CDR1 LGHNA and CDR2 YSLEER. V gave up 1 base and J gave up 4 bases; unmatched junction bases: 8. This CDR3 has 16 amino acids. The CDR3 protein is CASSQGASGTLYEQYF. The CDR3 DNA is TGCGCCAGCAGCCAAGGGGCTAGCGGGACACTTTACGAGCAGTACTTC.

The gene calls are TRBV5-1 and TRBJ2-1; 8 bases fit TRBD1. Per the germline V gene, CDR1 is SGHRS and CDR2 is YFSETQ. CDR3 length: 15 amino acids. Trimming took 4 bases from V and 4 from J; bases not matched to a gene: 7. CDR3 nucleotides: TGCGCCAGCAGCGCCGGGACAGGATCTTACAATGAGCAGTTCTTC. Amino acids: CASSAGTGSYNEQFF.

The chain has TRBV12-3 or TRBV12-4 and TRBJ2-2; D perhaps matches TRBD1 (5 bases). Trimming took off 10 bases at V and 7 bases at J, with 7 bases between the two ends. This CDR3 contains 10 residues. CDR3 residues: CATQGGELFF. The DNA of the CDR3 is TGTGCCACTCAGGGCGGGGAGCTGTTTTTT.

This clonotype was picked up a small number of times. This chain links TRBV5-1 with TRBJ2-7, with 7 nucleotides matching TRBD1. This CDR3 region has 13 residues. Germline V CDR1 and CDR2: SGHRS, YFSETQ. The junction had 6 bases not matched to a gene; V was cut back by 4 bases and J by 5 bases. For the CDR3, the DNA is TGCGCCAGCAGCCTAACAGGGGTCCACGAGCAGTACTTC. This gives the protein CASSLTGVHEQYF. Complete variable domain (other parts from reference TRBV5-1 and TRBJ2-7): KAGVTQTPRYLIKTRGQQVTLSCSPISGHRSVSWYQQTPGQGLQFLFEYFSETQRNKGNFPGRFSGRQFSNSRSEMNVSTLELGDSALYLCASSLTGVHEQYFGPGTRLTVT.

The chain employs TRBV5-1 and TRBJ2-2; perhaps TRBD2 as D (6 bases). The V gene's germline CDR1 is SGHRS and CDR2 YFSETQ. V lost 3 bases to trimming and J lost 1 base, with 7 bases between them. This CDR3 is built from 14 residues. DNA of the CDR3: TGCGCCAGCAGCTCTAGCGAGAACACCGGGGAGCTGTTTTTT. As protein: CASSSSENTGELFF.

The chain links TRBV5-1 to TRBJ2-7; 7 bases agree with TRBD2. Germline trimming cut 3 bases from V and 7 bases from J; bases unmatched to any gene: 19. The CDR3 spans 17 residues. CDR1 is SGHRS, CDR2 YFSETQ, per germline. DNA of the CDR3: TGCGCCAGCAGCTCCAGCACGGTTGGGGGGGGTCCGAAAGAGCAGTACTTC. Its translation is CASSSSTVGGGPKEQYF.

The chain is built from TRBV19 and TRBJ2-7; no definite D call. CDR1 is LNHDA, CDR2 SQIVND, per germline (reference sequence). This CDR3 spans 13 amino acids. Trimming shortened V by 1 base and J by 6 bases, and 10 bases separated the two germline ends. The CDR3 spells CASSIGRSSEQYF. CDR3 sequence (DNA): TGTGCCAGTAGTATAGGTCGGTCGTCCGAGCAGTACTTC. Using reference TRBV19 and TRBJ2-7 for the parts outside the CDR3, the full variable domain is DGGITQSPKYLFRKEGQNVTLSCEQNLNHDAMYWYRQDPGQGLRLIYYSQIVNDFQKGDIAEGYSVSREKKESFPLTVTSAQKNPTAFYLCASSIGRSSEQYFGPGTRLTVT.

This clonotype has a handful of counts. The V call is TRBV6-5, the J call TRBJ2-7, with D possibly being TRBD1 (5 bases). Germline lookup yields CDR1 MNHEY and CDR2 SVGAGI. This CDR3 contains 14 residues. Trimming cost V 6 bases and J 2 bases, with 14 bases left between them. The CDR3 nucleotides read TGTGCCAGCAGCCCCTCGACAGACCCCTACGAGCAGTACTTC. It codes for CASSPSTDPYEQYF.

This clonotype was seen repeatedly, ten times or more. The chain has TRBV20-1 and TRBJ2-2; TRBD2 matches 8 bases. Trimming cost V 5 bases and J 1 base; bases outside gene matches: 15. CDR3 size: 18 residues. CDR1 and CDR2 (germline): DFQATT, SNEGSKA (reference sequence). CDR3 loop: CSAFRQTAGGLNTGELFF. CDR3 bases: TGCAGTGCTTTCAGACAGACGGCGGGAGGTCTGAACACCGGGGAGCTGTTTTTT.

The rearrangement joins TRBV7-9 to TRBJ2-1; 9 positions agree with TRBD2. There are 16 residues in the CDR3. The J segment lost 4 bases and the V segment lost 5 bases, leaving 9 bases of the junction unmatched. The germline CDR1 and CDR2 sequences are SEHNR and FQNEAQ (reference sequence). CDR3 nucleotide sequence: TGTGCCAGCAGCCCGTTGGGGACTAGCAGATACAATGAGCAGTTCTTC. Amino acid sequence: CASSPLGTSRYNEQFF.

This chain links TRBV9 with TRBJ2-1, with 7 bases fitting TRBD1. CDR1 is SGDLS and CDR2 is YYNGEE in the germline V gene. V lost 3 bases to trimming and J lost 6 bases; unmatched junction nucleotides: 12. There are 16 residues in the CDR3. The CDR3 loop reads CASSAYPGQHSNEQFF. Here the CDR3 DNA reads TGTGCCAGCAGCGCATACCCGGGACAGCACTCCAATGAGCAGTTCTTC. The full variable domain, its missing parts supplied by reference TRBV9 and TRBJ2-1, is DSGVTQTPKHLITATGQRVTLRCSPRSGDLSVYWYQQSLDQGLQFLIQYYNGEERAKGNILERFSAQQFPDLHSELNLSSLELGDSALYFCASSAYPGQHSNEQFFGPGTRLTVL.

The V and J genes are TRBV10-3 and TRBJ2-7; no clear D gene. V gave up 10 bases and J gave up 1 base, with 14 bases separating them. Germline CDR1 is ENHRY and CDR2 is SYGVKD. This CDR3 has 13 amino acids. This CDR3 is CATKLDGSYEQYF. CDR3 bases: TGTGCCACCAAGCTGGACGGTTCCTACGAGCAGTACTTC.

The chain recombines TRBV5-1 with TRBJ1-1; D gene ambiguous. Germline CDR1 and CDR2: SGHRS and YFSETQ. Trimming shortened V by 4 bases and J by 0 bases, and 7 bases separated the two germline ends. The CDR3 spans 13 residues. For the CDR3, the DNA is TGCGCCAGCAGCGAAGAACTGAACACTGAAGCTTTCTTT. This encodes CASSEELNTEAFF.

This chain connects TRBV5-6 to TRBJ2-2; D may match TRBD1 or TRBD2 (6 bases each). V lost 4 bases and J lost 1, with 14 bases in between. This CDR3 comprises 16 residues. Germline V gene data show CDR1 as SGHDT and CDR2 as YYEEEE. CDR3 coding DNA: TGTGCCAGCAGCCCAGGAGAGGGGGGGAACACCGGGGAGCTGTTTTTT. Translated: CASSPGEGGNTGELFF.

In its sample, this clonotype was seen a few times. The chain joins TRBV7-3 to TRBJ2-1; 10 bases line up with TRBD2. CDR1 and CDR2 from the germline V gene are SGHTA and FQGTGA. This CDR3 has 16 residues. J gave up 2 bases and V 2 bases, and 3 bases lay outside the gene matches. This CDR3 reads CASSLYTSGTYNEQFF. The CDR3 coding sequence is TGTGCCAGCAGCTTATATACTAGCGGGACCTACAATGAGCAGTTCTTC.